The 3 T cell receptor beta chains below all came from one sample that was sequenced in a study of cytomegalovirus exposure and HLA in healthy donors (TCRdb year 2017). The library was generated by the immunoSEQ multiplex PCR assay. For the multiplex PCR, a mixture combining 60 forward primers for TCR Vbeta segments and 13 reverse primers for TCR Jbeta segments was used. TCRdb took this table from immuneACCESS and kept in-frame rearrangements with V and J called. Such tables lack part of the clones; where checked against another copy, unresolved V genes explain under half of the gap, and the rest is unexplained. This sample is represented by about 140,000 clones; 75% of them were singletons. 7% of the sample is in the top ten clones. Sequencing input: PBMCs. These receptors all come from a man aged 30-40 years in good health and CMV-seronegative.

The CDR3 bases are TGCGCCAGCAGCCATCCTAACGGGGGGCAGTACTTC. Amino acids: CASSHPNGGQYF. The chain has TRBV4-1 and TRBJ2-7, with a possible D match to TRBD2 (6 bases). Germline V gives CDR1 MGHRA, CDR2 YSYEKL. Deletions cut 3 bases from V and 9 bases from J, with 12 bases between. CDR3 length equals 12 residues.

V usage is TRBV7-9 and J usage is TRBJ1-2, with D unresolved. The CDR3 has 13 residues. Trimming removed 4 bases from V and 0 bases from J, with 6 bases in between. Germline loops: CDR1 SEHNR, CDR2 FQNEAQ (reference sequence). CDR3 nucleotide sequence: TGTGCCAGCAGCTCTGAGTCTAACTATGGCTACACCTTC. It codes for CASSSESNYGYTF.

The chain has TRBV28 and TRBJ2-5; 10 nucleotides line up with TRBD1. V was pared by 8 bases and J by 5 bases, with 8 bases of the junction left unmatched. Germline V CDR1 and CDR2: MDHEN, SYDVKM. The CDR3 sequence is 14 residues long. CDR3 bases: TGTGCCAGCGGGGACAGGGGAGTCGGGGAGACCCAGTACTTC. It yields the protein CASGDRGVGETQYF.